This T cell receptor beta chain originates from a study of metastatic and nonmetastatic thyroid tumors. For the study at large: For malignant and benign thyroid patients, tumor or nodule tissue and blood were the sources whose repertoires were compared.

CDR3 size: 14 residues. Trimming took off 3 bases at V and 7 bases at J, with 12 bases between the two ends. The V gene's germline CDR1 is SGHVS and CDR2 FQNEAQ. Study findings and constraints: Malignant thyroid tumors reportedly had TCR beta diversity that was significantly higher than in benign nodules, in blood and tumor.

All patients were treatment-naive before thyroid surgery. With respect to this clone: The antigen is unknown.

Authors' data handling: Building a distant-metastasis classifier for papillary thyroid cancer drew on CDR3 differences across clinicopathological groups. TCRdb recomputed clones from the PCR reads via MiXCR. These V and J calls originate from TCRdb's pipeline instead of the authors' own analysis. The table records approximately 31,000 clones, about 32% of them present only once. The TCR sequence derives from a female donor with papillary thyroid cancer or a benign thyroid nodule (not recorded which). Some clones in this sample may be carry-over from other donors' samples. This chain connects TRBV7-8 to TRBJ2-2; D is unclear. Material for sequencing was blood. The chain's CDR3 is CASSFPREGGELFF. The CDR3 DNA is TGTGCCAGCAGCTTTCCTAGGGAAGGCGGGGAGCTGTTTTTT. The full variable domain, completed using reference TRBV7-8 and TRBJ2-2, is GAGVSQSPRYKVAKRGQDVALRCDPISGHVSLFWYQQALGQGPEFLTYFQNEAQLDKSGLPSDRFFAERPEGSVSTLKIQRTQQEDSAVYLCASSFPREGGELFFGEGSRLTVL.